This T cell receptor beta chain was captured in a study of cytomegalovirus exposure and HLA in healthy donors. Whole-study results and caveats: As immune exposure information, only CMV serostatus was available.

This clone was counted between two and nine times. The antigen is unknown. 13 Jbeta primers and 60 Vbeta primers were used for the PCR. Clones were sequenced by immunoSEQ multiplex PCR, and TCRdb holds only the in-frame ones, with some missing. The profile shows about 90,000 clones, roughly three quarters of them singletons. Germline CDR1 and CDR2: SGHRS and YFSETQ. Trimming removed 4 bases from V and 4 bases from J, with 8 bases in between. The CDR3 contains 13 residues. The chain uses TRBV5-1 and TRBJ1-4, with D unresolved. The sample consisted of PBMCs. This TCR was sampled from a man aged 25 to 40 in good health and CMV-seronegative. The CDR3 nucleotides are TGCGCCAGCAGCCGGGAGTATAATGAAAAACTGTTTTTT. Translating it yields CASSREYNEKLFF.